Below are 31 T cell receptor beta chains sequenced from a single sample in a study of T cells in Graves' hyperthyroidism and ophthalmopathy. The investigators amplified TCR beta CDR3 regions from RNA transcripts. The HTBI primer set served for first-round RT-PCR of the TCR CDR3. TCRdb re-called the multiplex PCR reads with MiXCR, one entry per CDR3 protein. The data show roughly 420,000 distinct CDR3 sequences, 15% to 17% seen once. The sample taken for sequencing was blood. These TCRs come from a young woman with Graves' hyperthyroidism.

This clonotype has at least ten counts. The V and J genes are TRBV2 and TRBJ1-2; unclear D gene. V lost 5 bases to trimming and J lost 10 bases, with 11 bases between them. Germline-derived CDR1 and CDR2 are SNHLY and FYNNEI. The CDR3 runs to 11 residues. CDR3 in amino acids: CASSWEGPYTF. CDR3 nucleotides: TGTGCCAGCAGTTGGGAAGGGCCCTACACCTTC.

This clonotype was observed at least ten times. The chain links TRBV5-5 to TRBJ1-1; a possible D gene is TRBD1 (6 bases). V was shortened by 3 bases and J by 11 bases, with 17 bases between the two germline ends. Germline loops: CDR1 SGHKS, CDR2 YYEKEE (reference sequence). CDR3 length: 13 residues. CDR3 coding DNA: TGTGCCAGCAGCTCACAGGGAGGGATTGGGGCTTTCTTT. It specifies CASSSQGGIGAFF.

The V and J genes are TRBV12-3 or TRBV12-4 and TRBJ2-2; no reliable D call. The V end lost 7 bases, the J end lost 0 bases, and 6 bases lay between the germline ends. The CDR3 contains 13 residues. For the CDR3, the DNA is TGTGCCAGCAAGAGTCCGAACACCGGGGAGCTGTTTTTT. Amino acid sequence: CASKSPNTGELFF.

This clonotype was counted between two and nine times. Being one base from a much bigger clone, this may be a read error. The chain couples TRBV2 to TRBJ1-5, with D possibly matching TRBD1 (6 bases). CDR3 length: 13 amino acids. Germline V gene sequence: CDR1 SNHLY, CDR2 FYNNEI. The CDR3 loop is CVSSAQGPGPQHF. CDR3 DNA: TGTGTCAGCAGCGCACAGGGACCGGGGCCCCAGCATTTT.

This clonotype was seen repeatedly, ten times or more. V is TRBV6-6 and J is TRBJ1-1; no definite D call. Per the germline V gene, CDR1 is MNHNY and CDR2 is SVGAGI (reference sequence). V lost 2 bases to trimming and J lost 0 bases, with 4 bases between them. The CDR3 consists of 13 residues. The CDR3 DNA is TGTGCCAGCAGTTACGGCATGAACACTGAAGCTTTCTTT. This sequence encodes CASSYGMNTEAFF.

This clonotype was detected only a few times. One junction end does not reproduce the germline sequence, and a read error may be involved. The gene calls are TRBV5-1 and TRBJ1-2; 9 positions agree with TRBD1. CDR3 length equals 16 residues. Germline lookup yields CDR1 SGHRS and CDR2 YFSETQ. The CDR3 is CASSPGTGSPNYGYTF. The CDR3 nucleotides read TGTGCCAGCAGCCCCGGGACAGGGTCCCCTAACTATGGCTACACCTTC.

This clonotype was seen at least ten times. The chain carries TRBV5-1 and TRBJ2-1, with TRBD1 identical over 7 bases. This CDR3 spans 16 amino acids. The V gene end was trimmed by 3 bases and the J gene end by 3 bases; junction bases not matched to a gene: 9. The germline CDR1 and CDR2 sequences are SGHRS and YFSETQ. The CDR3 region is CASSSRQGQGYNEQFF. CDR3 coding DNA: TGCGCCAGCAGCTCTCGACAGGGTCAAGGCTACAATGAGCAGTTCTTC.

A remark on this clonotype: This may be a read error: a much more frequent sequence differs by one nucleotide. The V and J genes are TRBV10-3 and TRBJ2-1, with D hard to call. The CDR3 sequence is 14 residues long. V lost 3 bases to trimming and J lost 9 bases, with 15 bases between them. Germline values: CDR1 ENHRY, CDR2 SYGVKD. Here the CDR3 DNA reads TGTGCCATCAGTGAATCACCCAAGTGGAGTGAGCAGTTCTTC. Protein: CAISESPKWSEQFF.

This clonotype was counted ten times or more. The J gene is TRBJ1-2, the V gene TRBV11-2; D is unclear. The length of the CDR3 is 12 residues. Germline values: CDR1 SGHAT, CDR2 FQNNGV. The V end was cut by 4 bases, the J end by 0 bases, with 3 bases between. CDR3 sequence (DNA): TGTGCCAGCAGCTGGACTAACTATGGCTACACCTTC. Encoded protein: CASSWTNYGYTF. The entire variable domain, with the rest obtained from reference TRBV11-2 and TRBJ1-2, is as follows: EAGVAQSPRYKIIEKRQSVAFWCNPISGHATLYWYQQILGQGPKLLIQFQNNGVVDDSQLPKDRFSAERLKGVDSTLKIQPAKLEDSAVYLCASSWTNYGYTFGSGTRLTVV.

This clonotype was seen ten or more times. The chain has TRBV18 and TRBJ2-7, with D possibly TRBD1 on 7 matching bases. V lost 2 bases, J lost 2 bases, and 13 bases lay in between. This CDR3 spans 15 amino acids. Germline-derived CDR1 and CDR2 are KGHSH and LQKENI. CDR3 bases: TGTGCCAGCTCACCAAGCCAGGGGGGACCCTACGAGCAGTACTTC. The encoded protein is CASSPSQGGPYEQYF.

This clonotype was detected ten times or more. The chain combines TRBV15 with TRBJ2-2; D unresolved. The length of the CDR3 is 14 residues. V lost 1 base, J lost 4 bases, and 7 bases lay in between. CDR1 and CDR2 (germline): LNHNV, YYDKDF (reference sequence). This CDR3 reads CATSRVRSTGELFF. The CDR3 DNA reads TGTGCCACCAGCAGAGTTAGGTCCACCGGGGAGCTGTTTTTT.

This clonotype has a count of ten or more. The chain joins TRBV3-1 to TRBJ2-3; tentative D call: TRBD2 (6 bases). V shed 1 base and J shed 2 bases, with 10 bases lying between them. This CDR3 contains 15 residues. Looked up from germline, CDR1 is LGHDT and CDR2 is YNNKEL (reference sequence). The CDR3, as DNA: TGTGCCAGCAGCCAAGGCGGGGCTCCCACAGATACGCAGTATTTT. Translated, it gives CASSQGGAPTDTQYF.

The chain recombines TRBV10-3 with TRBJ1-1, with D possibly TRBD1 on 5 matching bases. The CDR3 length is 16 residues. V lost 4 bases and J 2 bases, leaving 17 bases between the germline ends. The germline V gene has CDR1 ENHRY and CDR2 SYGVKD. CDR3 loop: CAISAETEGPNTEAFF. DNA for the CDR3: TGTGCCATCAGTGCCGAGACCGAGGGGCCTAACACTGAAGCTTTCTTT.

CDR3: CATSRRDVTSTDTQYF. CDR3 in DNA: TGTGCCACCAGCAGACGGGACGTCACTAGCACAGATACGCAGTATTTT. The J gene is TRBJ2-3, the V gene TRBV15; D is perhaps TRBD1 or TRBD2 (5 bases each). The CDR3 extends over 16 amino acids. V was clipped by 2 bases and J by 0 bases, with 12 bases between them. Germline V lookup: CDR1 LNHNV, CDR2 YYDKDF (reference sequence).

This clonotype has ten or more counts. The chain couples TRBV5-1 to TRBJ2-1; D might be TRBD1 (5 bases). CDR3 length equals 15 residues. V lost 1 base and J lost 4, with 12 bases in between. The V gene's germline CDR1 is SGHRS and CDR2 YFSETQ. CDR3 in DNA: TGCGCCAGCAGCTTGCGGACATCGTTTTACAATGAGCAGTTCTTC. It specifies CASSLRTSFYNEQFF.

This clonotype has ten or more counts. J is TRBJ1-5 and V is TRBV3-1, with 7 bases that match TRBD1. The length of the CDR3 is 17 residues. V lost 4 bases, J lost 0 bases, and 9 bases stayed unmatched. The V gene's germline CDR1 is LGHDT and CDR2 YNNKEL (reference sequence). CDR3 residues: CASSRDRQGASNQPQHF. Written as DNA, the CDR3 is TGTGCCAGCAGCCGTGACCGACAGGGAGCTAGCAATCAGCCCCAGCATTTT.

This clonotype has only a few counts. The chain employs TRBV12-3 or TRBV12-4 and TRBJ2-3; D possibly uses TRBD1 or TRBD2 (8 bases each). This CDR3 spans 21 amino acids. Deletions cut 6 bases from V and 6 bases from J, with 37 bases between. CDR3 sequence (DNA): TGTGCCAGCAGATCGGACAGGGAGCGGGGGAGACTAGTGTTATGGCTGGATACGCAGTATTTT. This codes for CASRSDRERGRLVLWLDTQYF.

This clonotype was counted ten times or more. The chain couples TRBV7-2 to TRBJ1-6, with D possibly TRBD1 on 5 matching bases. V lost 1 base and J 10 bases, leaving 8 bases between the germline ends. Germline V gene data show CDR1 as SGHTA and CDR2 as FQGNSA. This CDR3 is 13 amino acids long. CDR3 loop: CASSLVRVSPLHF. In nucleotides, the CDR3 is TGTGCCAGCAGCTTAGTCAGGGTGTCACCCCTCCACTTT.

This clonotype was counted between two and nine times. The chain employs TRBV7-2 and TRBJ2-5; D is perhaps TRBD2 (7 bases). This CDR3 is 15 amino acids long. CDR1 is SGHTA and CDR2 is FQGNSA in the germline V gene. Trimming shortened V by 3 bases and J by 4 bases, and 15 bases separated the two germline ends. The CDR3 DNA is TGTGCCAGCAGCTTCGGAGGGGGGGGAGTAGAGACCCAGTACTTC. Protein product: CASSFGGGGVETQYF. The full variable domain, its missing parts supplied by reference TRBV7-2 and TRBJ2-5, is GAGVSQSPSNKVTEKGKDVELRCDPISGHTALYWYRQSLGQGLEFLIYFQGNSAPDKSGLPSDRFSAERTGGSVSTLTIQRTQQEDSAVYLCASSFGGGGVETQYFGPGTRLLVL.

At least ten counts were recorded for this clonotype. This chain's CDR3 is CASGLTGELFF. The CDR3 coding sequence is TGTGCTAGTGGTCTAACCGGGGAGCTGTTTTTT. The chain has TRBV12-5 and TRBJ2-2; no firm D call. The CDR3 totals 11 residues. Germline-derived CDR1 and CDR2 are LGHNT and FRNRAP. V was shortened by 5 bases and J by 5 bases, with 3 bases between the two germline ends.

Only a few counts were recorded for this clonotype. This chain links TRBV9 with TRBJ2-2; 9 nucleotides agree with TRBD2. CDR3 size: 16 residues. Germline V gene lookup returns CDR1 SGDLS and CDR2 YYNGEE. Losses at the gene ends were 1 base for V and 5 bases for J; bases not matched to a gene: 6. In DNA form, the CDR3 reads TGTGCCAGCAGCGTAAGGGCGGGGGGGCAAACCGGGGAGCTGTTTTTT. Translating it yields CASSVRAGGQTGELFF.

The rearrangement links TRBV13 to TRBJ2-1, with 10 bases that match TRBD2. Per germline, CDR1 PRHDT and CDR2 FYEKMQ (reference sequence). With V trimmed by 5 bases and J by 4 bases, 23 bases remained unmatched. The length of the CDR3 is 21 residues. The CDR3 loop is CASSPGAGVFPAGGLYNEQFF. The CDR3 DNA reads TGTGCCAGCAGCCCTGGGGCGGGGGTCTTCCCAGCGGGGGGGCTTTACAATGAGCAGTTCTTC. Using reference TRBV13 and TRBJ2-1 for the parts outside the CDR3, the full variable domain is AAGVIQSPRHLIKEKRETATLKCYPIPRHDTVYWYQQGPGQDPQFLISFYEKMQSDKGSIPDRFSAQQFSDYHSELNMSSLELGDSALYFCASSPGAGVFPAGGLYNEQFFGPGTRLTVL.

There are a few counts of this clonotype. The V call is TRBV7-8, the J call TRBJ2-3, with TRBD2 identical over 10 bases. Per germline, CDR1 SGHVS and CDR2 FQNEAQ. The CDR3 has 17 amino acids. J lost 0 bases, V lost 5 bases, and 8 bases had no gene match. The CDR3 DNA reads TGTGCCAGCAGCCCCCAAACTAGCGGGGCTAGCACAGATACGCAGTATTTT. It yields the protein CASSPQTSGASTDTQYF.

The chain links TRBV7-9 to TRBJ2-1; D might be TRBD2 (6 bases). Trimming shortened V by 11 bases and J by 2 bases, and 16 bases separated the two germline ends. The V gene's germline CDR1 is SEHNR and CDR2 FQNEAQ (reference sequence). CDR3 length: 14 residues. This CDR3 reads CAFIRLVAYNEQFF. The CDR3 DNA follows: TGTGCCTTTATCCGACTAGTGGCCTACAATGAGCAGTTCTTC.

This clonotype was counted ten times or more. The chain carries TRBV2 and TRBJ2-2; D is unresolved. This CDR3 contains 15 residues. CDR1 and CDR2 from the germline V gene are SNHLY and FYNNEI. The V end lost 3 bases, the J end lost 4 bases, and 12 bases lay between the germline ends. The CDR3 region has the DNA TGTGCCAGCAGTGAGGGCTTTTACCTCACCGGGGAGCTGTTTTTT. It translates to CASSEGFYLTGELFF.

This clonotype has only a few counts. The junction shows a germline mismatch at one end, possibly a read error. This rearrangement joins TRBV20-1 to TRBJ2-5; a weak D match, TRBD1 (5 bases). The CDR3 runs to 12 residues. Germline V lookup: CDR1 DFQATT, CDR2 SNEGSKA (reference sequence). The CDR3 DNA follows: TGCAGCGCTACAGGTCACCAAGAGACCCAGTACTTC. This codes for CSATGHQETQYF.

This clonotype was counted at least ten times. The rearrangement uses TRBV20-1 and TRBJ2-3; 12 positions agree with TRBD2. CDR1 DFQATT and CDR2 SNEGSKA come from the germline V gene (reference sequence). V was clipped by 3 bases and J by 5 bases; unmatched bases: 6. The CDR3 sequence is 15 residues long. The CDR3 DNA reads TGCAGTGCTAGGAAACTAGCGGGGGGAGAAGATACGCAGTATTTT. It yields the protein CSARKLAGGEDTQYF.

There are many counts of this clonotype. The V and J genes are TRBV6-2 or TRBV6-3 and TRBJ2-2; D remains ambiguous. Germline loops: CDR1 MNHEY, CDR2 SVGEGT. V was trimmed by 6 bases and J by 4 bases, leaving 9 bases between them. This CDR3 contains 13 residues. The CDR3: CASRTRGTGELFF. The CDR3 DNA sequence: TGTGCCAGCAGGACCCGAGGCACCGGGGAGCTGTTTTTT.

This clonotype occurred many times. The chain is built from TRBV6-1 and TRBJ1-6, with TRBD1 matching 9 bases. The CDR3 sequence is 15 residues long. The V and J ends lost 6 bases and 7 bases, in that order; junction bases with no gene match: 7. From germline, CDR1 is MNHNS and CDR2 SASEGT. CDR3 DNA: TGTGCCAGCAGCCCACCGGGACAGGGAAATTCACCCCTCCACTTT. Its translation is CASSPPGQGNSPLHF.

This clonotype came up a few times. The chain recombines TRBV18 with TRBJ2-7; no firm D call. The CDR3 consists of 13 residues. V was trimmed by 4 bases and J by 5 bases, leaving 12 bases between them. Germline CDR1 and CDR2: KGHSH and LQKENI. CDR3 coding DNA: TGTGCCAGCTCACTTACTCTAGGAAACGAGCAGTACTTC. Protein: CASSLTLGNEQYF. The full variable domain, completed using reference TRBV18 and TRBJ2-7, is NAGVMQNPRHLVRRRGQEARLRCSPMKGHSHVYWYRQLPEEGLKFMVYLQKENIIDESGMPKERFSAEFPKEGPSILRIQQVVRGDSAAYFCASSLTLGNEQYFGPGTRLTVT.

This clonotype has a count of ten or more. The chain links TRBV3-1 to TRBJ2-1; 10 bases are shared with TRBD2. V lost 0 bases, J lost 6 bases, and 8 bases stayed unmatched. Germline loops: CDR1 LGHDT, CDR2 YNNKEL (reference sequence). This CDR3 has 17 residues. This chain's CDR3 is CASSQDPASGSGNEQFF. The CDR3 nucleotides read TGTGCCAGCAGCCAAGATCCGGCTAGCGGGAGTGGCAATGAGCAGTTCTTC.